Ten or more counts support the clone carrying this TCR beta chain. Its target is not known. The making of cDNA relied on 5'RACE with 10-nucleotide random UMIs. TCRdb passed the 5' RACE reads through MiXCR, listing each CDR3 protein once. Of tens of thousands of distinct CDR3 sequences in the sample, approximately 14% were seen once. Trimming took off 6 bases at V and 4 bases at J, with 16 bases between the two ends. Germline V gives CDR1 DFQATT, CDR2 SNEGSKA (reference sequence). The CDR3 loop spans 13 amino acids. This record comes from a study of neurological immune-mediated disorders. Study outcomes and limitations: Healthy controls had more TCR clonal expansion than multiple sclerosis, which showed the least, whereas HTLV-1-associated myelopathy showed the most.

The sequenced sample was PBMCs. V is TRBV20-1 and J is TRBJ2-7; TRBD1 is a possible D gene (5 bases). The receptor was derived from a woman in her forties or fifties with HTLV-1-associated myelopathy (HAM/TSP). CDR3 in DNA: TGCAGTGCCAGACAGCGACTCCCTTACGAGCAGTACTTC. It translates to CSARQRLPYEQYF.